This record covers a single TCR beta chain. One end of the junction fails to match germline, which may point to a read error. Original processing notes: Amplification from reference gene primers served as the basis for estimated nucleated cell counts. Sequencing used immunoSEQ multiplex PCR; TCRdb keeps in-frame clones, though not all of them. D and trimming were read from the DNA, whereas the V and J calls and clone size are those reported in that table. The repertoire holds approximately 150,000 clones, with about four fifths as singletons. The CDR3 is 16 amino acids. Germline CDR1 LGHNA, CDR2 YNFKEQ. The data were taken from a study of blood T cell repertoires in COVID-19. Study-level background: COVID-19 samples, acute and convalescent, were from the United States, Italy and Spain. PBMCs, B-cell-depleted T cells, or T cells provided the cDNA or gDNA that made up the material.

The chain couples TRBV4-2 to TRBJ2-3; 8 bases agree with TRBD1. This clonotype was obtained from an older woman with COVID-19, enrolled during active disease. The source material was peripheral blood. The CDR3 loop is CASSKEISGGPDTQYF. CDR3 DNA: TGTGCCAGCAGCAAAGAGATTTCAGGGGGCCCAGATACGCAGTATTTT.